This record concerns one TCR beta chain sequence. Its antigen is not known. With 3 bases clipped from V and 0 bases from J, the junction kept 5 bases outside the gene matches. Per the germline V gene, CDR1 is SGDLS and CDR2 is YYNGEE. The CDR3 length is 17 residues. The entry originates in a study of regulatory T cells in long-lasting Graves disease. Study-wide context: Persistence in Graves' disease required over 5 years of antithyroid drugs plus positive TSH receptor antibodies. Broader study findings: Patients whose Graves' disease persisted exhibited lower TCR diversity than those newly diagnosed.

Through Arm-PCR of CDR3 regions and iRepertoire HTBI primers, TCR beta libraries were built. The authors' processing: Samples jointly harbored about 63 TRBV and some 13 TRBJ segments. MiXCR, run by TCRdb on the multiplex PCR reads, gives a single entry per CDR3 protein. TCRdb's processing, not the study's, gives the V and J calls here. In the table there are a few hundred thousand distinct CDR3 sequences, 20% to 25% of which are singletons. Time point of the sample: persistent/refractory GD, antithyroid drugs over 5 years with positive TRAb. Isolated PBMC RNA provided the starting material for the TCR library. As a group, patients came from one endocrinology department in Xi'an, China.

Sequenced here: peripheral blood mononuclear cells (PBMCs), sampled when the disease was refractory, from a patient treated with antithyroid drugs. The origin of this receptor is a female donor with Graves disease. This chain uses TRBV9 with TRBJ2-2; 10 nucleotides align to TRBD2. The CDR3 nucleotides are TGTGCCAGCAGCGGTACTAGCGGGGTAACGAACACCGGGGAGCTGTTTTTT. Its protein is CASSGTSGVTNTGELFF.